The 27 T cell receptor beta chains in this list originate from one sample, sequenced in a study of cytomegalovirus exposure and HLA in healthy donors. Both 60 Vbeta primers and 13 Jbeta primers went into the PCR. The table came from immunoSEQ multiplex PCR; TCRdb's copy has only in-frame clones and leaves some out. The sample includes approximately 100,000 clones, around a tenth of them seen just once. Sequences were obtained from PBMCs. The receptors shown here come from a man between 35 and 55 years old in good health and CMV-seropositive.

The chain couples TRBV7-9 to TRBJ2-7; 7 positions match TRBD1. The germline CDR1 and CDR2 sequences are SEHNR and FQNEAQ (reference sequence). This CDR3 region has 13 residues. The trim removed 5 bases at V and 3 bases at J, leaving 4 bases unmatched. This CDR3 is CASSPGGYYEQYF. CDR3 DNA sequence: TGTGCCAGCAGCCCAGGGGGATACTACGAGCAGTACTTC.

V and J are TRBV7-9 and TRBJ2-7; D not resolved. The germline V gene encodes CDR1 SEHNR and CDR2 FQNEAQ (reference sequence). The CDR3 has 14 amino acids. Trimming stripped 0 bases from V and 5 bases from J, with 11 bases between. The CDR3 region is CASSLAPRYHEQYF. CDR3 DNA sequence: TGTGCCAGCAGCTTAGCTCCCAGGTACCACGAGCAGTACTTC. Drawing the rest from reference TRBV7-9 and TRBJ2-7, the complete variable domain is DTGVSQNPRHKITKRGQNVTFRCDPISEHNRLYWYRQTLGQGPEFLTYFQNEAQLEKSRLLSDRFSAERPKGSFSTLEIQRTEQGDSAMYLCASSLAPRYHEQYFGPGTRLTVT.

This clone was observed a few times. The chain employs TRBV4-1 and TRBJ2-3; TRBD2 matches at 11 bases. V lost 4 bases to trimming and J lost 2 bases; unmatched junction nucleotides: 5. Germline assignment: CDR1 MGHRA and CDR2 YSYEKL. This CDR3 comprises 16 residues. CDR3 sequence: CASSPMTSGATDTQYF. In nucleotides, the CDR3 is TGCGCCAGCAGCCCTATGACTAGCGGGGCCACAGATACGCAGTATTTT.

This clone was seen more than once but under ten times. V gene TRBV29-1 combines with J gene TRBJ1-2; tentatively, D is TRBD1 (5 bases). Trimming left V 5 bases short and J 4 bases short, with 8 bases between. Germline V gives CDR1 SQVTM, CDR2 ANQGSEA. The CDR3 runs to 11 residues. CDR3 sequence reads: CSVRQGYGYTF. CDR3 DNA: TGCAGCGTTCGCCAGGGCTATGGCTACACCTTC.

The V call is TRBV4-1, the J call TRBJ2-7; D may be TRBD2 (6 bases). The V gene lost 1 base and the J gene lost 4 bases, with 17 bases spanning the gap. This CDR3 region has 16 residues. CDR1 MGHRA and CDR2 YSYEKL come from the germline V gene. The CDR3 protein is CASSQGGGQGRYEQYF. CDR3 DNA sequence: TGCGCCAGCAGCCAAGGAGGAGGGCAGGGCCGGTACGAGCAGTACTTC.

CDR3 in amino acids: CSAGQDNQPQHF. CDR3 DNA sequence: TGCAGCGCCGGACAGGACAATCAGCCCCAGCATTTT. The V and J genes are TRBV29-1 and TRBJ1-5; 7 nucleotides line up with TRBD1. The CDR3 consists of 12 residues. Germline V gene data show CDR1 as SQVTM and CDR2 as ANQGSEA. Losses at the gene ends were 7 bases for V and 3 bases for J; bases not matched to a gene: 3.

This clone was seen a handful of times. The rearrangement links TRBV5-1 to TRBJ2-1; possible D gene TRBD2, 5 bases. V was trimmed by 7 bases and J by 2 bases, leaving 25 bases between them. The CDR3 is 18 amino acids. Germline loops: CDR1 SGHRS, CDR2 YFSETQ. This CDR3 reads CASVFLVAKRMTYNEQFF. The DNA of the CDR3 is TGCGCCAGCGTGTTCCTAGTCGCTAAGCGGATGACCTACAATGAGCAGTTCTTC.

The genes are TRBV6-1 and TRBJ1-6; D remains ambiguous. The CDR3 totals 13 residues. Germline-derived CDR1 and CDR2 are MNHNS and SASEGT. The V gene lost 2 bases and the J gene lost 7 bases, with 6 bases spanning the gap. The CDR3 protein is CASSESSNSPLHF. The CDR3, as DNA: TGTGCCAGCAGTGAATCGTCCAATTCACCCCTCCACTTT.

This clone appeared a single time. The chain carries TRBV7-8 and TRBJ2-3; TRBD1 agrees at 8 bases. CDR3 length: 14 amino acids. With V trimmed by 2 bases and J by 8 bases, 6 bases remained unmatched. CDR1 SGHVS and CDR2 FQNEAQ come from the germline V gene. This CDR3 reads CASSLRDRRPTQYF. The CDR3 DNA follows: TGTGCCAGCAGCTTACGGGACAGGCGACCTACGCAGTATTTT.

This clone showed up many times. The V call is TRBV5-6, the J call TRBJ2-7; D remains unclear. V lost 2 bases and J 0 bases, leaving 12 bases between the germline ends. The CDR3 contains 15 residues. Per the germline V gene, CDR1 is SGHDT and CDR2 is YYEEEE. The CDR3, as DNA: TGTGCCAGCAGCTTCTTGCGTAGGAGCTCCTACGAGCAGTACTTC. This gives the protein CASSFLRRSSYEQYF.

This sequence joins TRBV2 and TRBJ1-2; D uncertain. The germline V gene encodes CDR1 SNHLY and CDR2 FYNNEI. The ends were cut back, 3 bases at V and 3 bases at J, with 5 bases in the middle. The CDR3 extends over 12 amino acids. The CDR3 loop is CASSDVYYGYTF. In DNA form, the CDR3 reads TGTGCCAGCAGTGACGTTTACTATGGCTACACCTTC.

The chain combines TRBV29-1 with TRBJ1-4; TRBD1 agrees at 9 bases. CDR3 length: 15 amino acids. Germline V gene data show CDR1 as SQVTM and CDR2 as ANQGSEA. J lost 5 bases, V lost 4 bases, and 8 bases had no gene match. The CDR3 loop reads CSVAPGQGINEKLFF. DNA of the CDR3: TGCAGCGTTGCCCCGGGACAGGGAATAAATGAAAAACTGTTTTTT.

In its sample, this clone was seen a few times. One end of the junction is discordant with germline, which a read error may explain. The chain joins TRBV7-7 to TRBJ2-1, with 12 bases fitting TRBD2. Germline CDR1 reads SSHAT; CDR2 reads FNYEAQ (reference sequence). This CDR3 comprises 16 residues. CDR3: CASSLGGLAGVNEQFF. In DNA form, the CDR3 reads TGTGCTAGCAGCTTAGGGGGACTAGCGGGTGTCAATGAGCAGTTCTTC.

The genes are TRBV20-1 and TRBJ2-1, with 7 bases identical to TRBD2. Germline V gives CDR1 DFQATT, CDR2 SNEGSKA (reference sequence). The CDR3 has 11 residues. This CDR3 reads CRGGSNNEQFF. The CDR3 nucleotides are TGCAGGGGGGGGTCTAACAATGAGCAGTTCTTC.

This clone was counted ten times or more. This rearrangement joins TRBV5-1 to TRBJ2-7, with 8 bases aligning to TRBD1. This CDR3 is 13 amino acids long. In germline, CDR1 is SGHRS, CDR2 YFSETQ. V lost 2 bases, J lost 5 bases, and 3 bases stayed unmatched. The CDR3 protein is CASSFDRGNEQYF. In DNA form, the CDR3 reads TGCGCCAGCAGCTTCGACAGGGGTAACGAGCAGTACTTC. The full variable domain, with the rest looked up from reference TRBV5-1 and TRBJ2-7, is KAGVTQTPRYLIKTRGQQVTLSCSPISGHRSVSWYQQTPGQGLQFLFEYFSETQRNKGNFPGRFSGRQFSNSRSEMNVSTLELGDSALYLCASSFDRGNEQYFGPGTRLTVT.

V usage is TRBV11-2 and J usage is TRBJ2-3, with D perhaps TRBD1 (5 bases). The germline V and J ends were trimmed by 5 bases and 1 base, with 19 bases remaining between them. The CDR3 runs to 17 residues. Looked up from germline, CDR1 is SGHAT and CDR2 is FQNNGV. The CDR3 loop reads CASSLTNQGSGTDTQYF. The DNA of the CDR3 is TGTGCCAGCAGCCTCACAAATCAGGGCTCTGGCACAGATACGCAGTATTTT.

This clone turned up a few times. The gene calls are TRBV7-2 and TRBJ1-1, with TRBD1 identical over 7 bases. Trimming removed 4 bases from V and 0 bases from J; junction bases left unmatched: 2. Germline lookup yields CDR1 SGHTA and CDR2 FQGNSA. The CDR3 is 14 residues long. This CDR3 reads CASSSDRVNTEAFF. Written as DNA, the CDR3 is TGTGCCAGCAGCTCTGACAGGGTGAACACTGAAGCTTTCTTT.

The table lists this clone with a few counts. The CDR3 here is CARQDPRDFYEQYF. CDR3 nucleotides: TGTGCCAGGCAGGATCCTAGGGACTTCTACGAGCAGTACTTC. This chain uses TRBV27 with TRBJ2-7, with D perhaps matching TRBD2 (6 bases). CDR1 is MNHEY and CDR2 is SMNVEV in the germline V gene (reference sequence). V was shortened by 9 bases and J by 3 bases, with 18 bases between the two germline ends. The CDR3 is 14 residues long.

The chain employs TRBV7-2 and TRBJ1-4; 7 bases are shared with TRBD1. The CDR3 sequence is 16 residues long. V gave up 5 bases and J gave up 0 bases; unmatched junction bases: 6. Germline loops: CDR1 SGHTA, CDR2 FQGNSA. CDR3 protein: CASSLQGLATNEKLFF. DNA of the CDR3: TGTGCCAGCAGCCTACAGGGGCTGGCAACTAATGAAAAACTGTTTTTT.

The sample holds a few counts of this clone. The V gene is TRBV19, the J gene TRBJ2-1, with 9 nucleotides matching TRBD1. V dropped 7 bases and J dropped 2; count of bases not matched to a gene: 6. Per germline, CDR1 LNHDA and CDR2 SQIVND (reference sequence). The CDR3 runs 15 residues. The CDR3 loop is CASTGGQGTYNEQFF. CDR3 nucleotide sequence: TGTGCCAGTACCGGGGGACAGGGTACCTACAATGAGCAGTTCTTC.

The chain links TRBV28 to TRBJ1-1, with D hard to call. V shed 4 bases and J shed 1 base, with 4 bases lying between them. CDR3 size: 12 residues. Germline CDR1 reads MDHEN; CDR2 reads SYDVKM. This CDR3 is CASSWQNTEAFF. The CDR3 DNA follows: TGTGCCAGCAGTTGGCAGAACACTGAAGCTTTCTTT.

This clone has more than one count but fewer than ten. The chain has TRBV6-1 and TRBJ2-1; 11 bases align to TRBD2. V lost 1 base and J lost 9; bases outside the gene matches: 5. This CDR3 is 15 amino acids long. Germline lookup yields CDR1 MNHNS and CDR2 SASEGT. CDR3 region: CASSEVTSGSIEQFF. The CDR3 DNA is TGTGCCAGCAGTGAAGTCACTAGCGGGAGTATTGAGCAGTTCTTC.

This CDR3 is CASSYSGQRLYGYTF. The CDR3 nucleotides read TGTGCCAGCAGTTACTCGGGACAGCGCCTGTATGGCTACACCTTC. The chain combines TRBV6-6 with TRBJ1-2; 7 bases map to TRBD1. V was clipped by 0 bases and J by 5 bases; unmatched bases: 6. Germline loops: CDR1 MNHNY, CDR2 SVGAGI (reference sequence). CDR3 length equals 15 residues.

This chain joins TRBV6-4 and TRBJ2-4; D is possibly TRBD2 (6 bases). Per germline, CDR1 MRHNA and CDR2 SNTAGT. CDR3 length: 20 residues. Trimming pared 5 bases from V and 0 bases from J, leaving 26 bases between. The CDR3 loop is CASSNKGRRTRGVAKNIQYF. CDR3 nucleotide sequence: TGTGCCAGCAGTAATAAAGGTCGAAGGACGCGGGGAGTAGCCAAAAACATTCAGTACTTC.

J is TRBJ1-1 and V is TRBV4-1; a weak D match, TRBD1 (6 bases). Germline loops: CDR1 MGHRA, CDR2 YSYEKL. CDR3 size: 13 residues. With 8 bases removed from V and 6 bases from J, the gap between germline ends came to 16 bases. CDR3: CASSPRGGSEAFF. Here the CDR3 DNA reads TGCGCCAGCTCCCCAAGGGGGGGGTCTGAAGCTTTCTTT.

The chain combines TRBV28 with TRBJ1-2; D is perhaps TRBD1 (5 bases). This CDR3 has 12 residues. Germline V CDR1 and CDR2: MDHEN, SYDVKM. The V gene lost 6 bases and the J gene lost 7 bases, with 12 bases spanning the gap. CDR3 bases: TGTGCCAGCAGCGGAGGGGCAAGTGGCTACACCTTC. This gives the protein CASSGGASGYTF.

The genes are TRBV15 and TRBJ2-7, with 7 bases matching TRBD1. The V and J ends lost 4 bases and 7 bases, in that order; junction bases with no gene match: 4. CDR3 size: 12 residues. Germline V gives CDR1 LNHNV, CDR2 YYDKDF (reference sequence). The CDR3 DNA reads TGTGCCACCAGCACTTCGACAGGGGAGCAGTACTTC. Amino acids: CATSTSTGEQYF. The variable domain in full, with the rest retrieved from reference TRBV15 and TRBJ2-7, is DAMVIQNPRYQVTQFGKPVTLSCSQTLNHNVMYWYQQKSSQAPKLLFHYYDKDFNNEADTPDNFQSRRPNTSFCFLDIRSPGLGDTAMYLCATSTSTGEQYFGPGTRLTVT.